Shown below are 7 T cell receptor beta chains from a single sample sequenced in a study of identical twins. One entry per CDR3 protein, called by TCRdb with MiXCR from the 5' RACE reads. The sample carries 500,000 or so distinct CDR3 sequences, approximately 15% recorded once. A further study also used this sample, focusing on yellow fever vaccine responses in identical twins.

Sequencing was carried out using CD4+ T cells sorted from blood. The receptors shown here come from a woman aged 18-29 years in good health.

J is TRBJ2-3 and V is TRBV7-2; 11 positions match TRBD2. The V segment lost 5 bases and the J segment 0 bases; nucleotides outside the gene matches: 7. The CDR3 is 17 amino acids. Germline V lookup: CDR1 SGHTA, CDR2 FQGNSA. CDR3 nucleotides: TGTGCCAGCAGCGTTAGGGGACTAGCGGCTAGCACAGATACGCAGTATTTT. Amino acid sequence: CASSVRGLAASTDTQYF.

This clonotype was found many times. V usage is TRBV25-1 and J usage is TRBJ2-5; 8 nucleotides agree with TRBD2. Unmatched junction bases numbered 6, after V lost 1 base and J lost 5 bases. Germline values: CDR1 MGHDK, CDR2 SYGVNS. CDR3 length: 15 residues. CDR3 DNA: TGTGCCAGCAGTGAATCAGCGGGGGATTGGGAGACCCAGTACTTC. Its translation is CASSESAGDWETQYF.

This clonotype was seen only a few times. The rearrangement joins TRBV18 to TRBJ1-5; no definite D call. V lost 1 base to trimming and J lost 6 bases, with 13 bases between them. CDR1 is KGHSH and CDR2 is LQKENI in the germline V gene. The CDR3 contains 15 residues. The DNA for the CDR3 is TGTGCCAGCTCACCACAATGGGGTGACGGTCAGCCCCAGCATTTT. Translation gives CASSPQWGDGQPQHF.

Many counts were recorded for this clonotype. The rearrangement links TRBV11-2 to TRBJ1-1; D is perhaps TRBD1 (5 bases). Germline CDR1 and CDR2: SGHAT and FQNNGV. Trimming took 3 bases from V and 2 from J, leaving 22 bases between them. CDR3 length: 18 residues. This chain's CDR3 is CASSLVRGNRRVNTEAFF. The CDR3 DNA reads TGTGCCAGCAGCTTGGTCCGGGGGAATCGCCGGGTTAACACTGAAGCTTTCTTT.

The chain links TRBV24-1 to TRBJ2-5; the D call may be TRBD1 or TRBD2 (5 bases each). V was cut by 2 bases and J by 1 base, with 10 bases left in between. The CDR3 is 15 amino acids. Germline CDR1 reads KGHDR; CDR2 reads SFDVKD. The CDR3 reads CATSDSRDPQETQYF. The CDR3 nucleotides read TGTGCCACCAGTGATTCACGGGACCCCCAAGAGACCCAGTACTTC.

In its sample, this clonotype was seen many times. The CDR3 coding sequence is TGCAGTGCTAGTCTTGCGGGACAAGAGACCCAGTACTTC. It encodes CSASLAGQETQYF. V gene TRBV20-1 combines with J gene TRBJ2-5, with a possible D match to TRBD2 (6 bases). V was cut by 3 bases and J by 2 bases, with 10 bases left in between. The CDR3 runs 13 residues. Germline V gene lookup returns CDR1 DFQATT and CDR2 SNEGSKA (reference sequence).

This clonotype was seen a few times. The rearrangement uses TRBV2 and TRBJ2-2; perhaps TRBD2 as D (5 bases). With 6 bases removed from V and 4 bases from J, the gap between germline ends came to 9 bases. This CDR3 region has 13 residues. Germline-derived CDR1 and CDR2 are SNHLY and FYNNEI. This CDR3 reads CASRGEATGELFF. In nucleotides, the CDR3 is TGTGCCAGCAGGGGAGAGGCCACCGGGGAGCTGTTTTTT. The variable domain in full, completed from reference TRBV2 and TRBJ2-2, reads EPEVTQTPSHQVTQMGQEVILRCVPISNHLYFYWYRQILGQKVEFLVSFYNNEISEKSEIFDDQFSVERPDGSNFTLKIRSTKLEDSAMYFCASRGEATGELFFGEGSRLTVL.